A selection of T cell receptor beta chains follows, all from one sample in a study of T cells in localized non-small cell lung cancer. Libraries were prepared by immunoSEQ multiplex PCR; TCRdb keeps only in-frame clonotypes and omits some of them. The data show tens of thousands of clones, more than 75% seen once. This material consisted of peripheral blood, taken before any cancer treatment. The receptor source for this set is a female donor aged 60 or older with stage I lung adenocarcinoma. Both conserved end residues are part of each CDR3. D genes are given only for firm matches. For some rows the clone size is stated as once, few or many, or as a class when expanded; others skip it.

TRBV6-5	TRBD1	once	TRBJ2-7	TGTGCCAGCAATACAGGGGGCGCGTCCTACGAGCAGTACTTC	CASNTGGASYEQYF
TRBV9	TRBD1	once	TRBJ1-3	TGTGCCAGCAGCCGGACAGGGGTCGATGTGATCTCTGGAAACACCATATATTTT	CASSRTGVDVISGNTIYF
TRBV7-2	TRBD1	.	TRBJ2-3	TGTGCCAGCAGCTTATCAGGGGGCCGCACAGATACGCAGTATTTT	CASSLSGGRTDTQYF
TRBV11-2	TRBD1	few	TRBJ1-4	TGTGCCAGCACGATGTCAGGGGGTAAACTGTTTTTT	CASTMSGGKLFF
TRBV19	.	once	TRBJ1-5	TGTGCCAGTAGTATCGGTCAGCCCCAGCATTTT	CASSIGQPQHF
TRBV27	.	.	TRBJ1-2	TGTGCCAGCAGCCCGCGACTCGCACAAGGAAATGGCTACACCTTC	CASSPRLAQGNGYTF
TRBV5-4	TRBD2	.	TRBJ2-5	TGTGCCAGCAGCTTGGGGCCGGGACTAGGGGGGGAGACCCAGTACTTC	CASSLGPGLGGETQYF
TRBV6-6	.	.	TRBJ2-3	TGTGCCACCCGTGGGGCGGTAGGCACAGATACGCAGTATTTT	CATRGAVGTDTQYF
TRBV20-1	TRBD1	.	TRBJ2-3	TGCAGTGCCCAAGCCGGACAGGGGCAGTATTTT	CSAQAGQGQYF
TRBV6-1	TRBD1	.	TRBJ1-2	TGTGCCAGCAGTGAAAGACAGGGGGCGGCGGGCTATGGCTACACCTTC	CASSERQGAAGYGYTF
TRBV7-2	.	.	TRBJ1-3	TGTGCCAGCAGCCCGAGTGACACTGGAAACACCATATATTTT	CASSPSDTGNTIYF
TRBV6-1	TRBD2	.	TRBJ2-1	TGTGCCAGCAGTGGGAGGACTAGCGGGGGGGCAGGGCAGTTCTTC	CASSGRTSGGAGQFF
TRBV6-6	.	.	TRBJ2-7	TGTGCCAGCAGTTACTTACTATCCGGCTCCTACGAGCAGTACTTC	CASSYLLSGSYEQYF
TRBV11-1	.	.	TRBJ2-5	TGTGCCAGCAAGGGACGATCCGGGACCCAGTACTTC	CASKGRSGTQYF
TRBV27	.	.	TRBJ2-6	TGTGCCAGCACCCGGGGTCAGGGTTGGACTGGGGCCAACGTCCTGACTTTC	CASTRGQGWTGANVLTF
TRBV18	TRBD1	once	TRBJ1-2	TGTGCCAGCTCACCCCAGACAGGGACAAGGGGCTACACCTTC	CASSPQTGTRGYTF
TRBV19	.	.	TRBJ1-1	TGTGCCAGTAGTATTGGTGAGGGGGGAGCCACTGAAGCTTTCTTT	CASSIGEGGATEAFF
TRBV28	.	.	TRBJ1-5	TGTGCCAGCAGTATTAGAATGGGACGGAATCAGCCCCAGCATTTT	CASSIRMGRNQPQHF
TRBV19	.	.	TRBJ2-6	TGTGCCAGTAGTCCCCTTACCGGAGGGGCCAACGTCCTGACTTTC	CASSPLTGGANVLTF
TRBV28	.	.	TRBJ1-2	TGTGCCACCGGGGAGGGCTCTACTAACTATGGCTACACCTTC	CATGEGSTNYGYTF
TRBV9	.	.	TRBJ2-2	TGTGCCAGCAGCAACAGGGTGTCAGACACCGGGGAGCTGTTTTTT	CASSNRVSDTGELFF
TRBV7-3	.	.	TRBJ1-2	TGTGCCAGCAGCTTATCACCAGGGACGGGAGGCTACACCTTC	CASSLSPGTGGYTF
TRBV6-5	.	medium-sized	TRBJ2-7	TGTGCCAGCAGACCTGGGGGAGGAGGCTACGAGCAGTACTTC	CASRPGGGGYEQYF
TRBV7-2	TRBD1	.	TRBJ1-2	TGTGCCAGCAGCCCGCGACAGGGAAATGGCTACACCTTC	CASSPRQGNGYTF
TRBV5-6	.	few	TRBJ2-7	TGTGCCAGCAGCTGGCTGGACAGGACTACCTACGAGCAGTACTTC	CASSWLDRTTYEQYF
TRBV19	TRBD1	.	TRBJ1-2	TGTGCCAGCGGGGACAGATCTATGGCTGGCTACACCTTC	CASGDRSMAGYTF
TRBV5-1	TRBD1	.	TRBJ1-4	TGCGCCAGCAGACGGGAAACAGGGGCCGATGAAAAACTGTTTTTT	CASRRETGADEKLFF
TRBV6-1	TRBD1	.	TRBJ2-4	TGTGCCAGCAGTCAACCGGACAGGGGGAACATTCAGTACTTC	CASSQPDRGNIQYF
TRBV19	TRBD1	once	TRBJ2-2	TGTGCCAGTAGTCTCGGGACAGCTAACACCGGGGAGCTGTTTTTT	CASSLGTANTGELFF
TRBV19	.	.	TRBJ1-2	TGTGCCAGTACCCGGACAGCTGTAGAACCTAACTATGGCTACACCTTC	CASTRTAVEPNYGYTF
TRBV6-1	.	.	TRBJ1-6	TGTGCCAGCAGTGAAGTGGCAGGGGTGAATTCACCCCTCCACTTT	CASSEVAGVNSPLHF
TRBV4-3	.	.	TRBJ2-1	TGCGCCAGCAGCCAAGTTGTGCGGGGCCCGGGCGAGCAGTTCTTC	CASSQVVRGPGEQFF
TRBV18	.	.	TRBJ1-1	TGTGCCAGCTCACCACCCGGACACCTTAACACTGAAGCTTTCTTT	CASSPPGHLNTEAFF
TRBV7-6	.	.	TRBJ2-7	TGTGCCAGCAGCCCAAGCAGGGTGCTCTACTACGAGCAGTACTTC	CASSPSRVLYYEQYF
TRBV9	TRBD1	.	TRBJ1-2	TGTGCCAGCAGCGCTTCCGGACAGGGGACGATTCTTCACACCTTC	CASSASGQGTILHTF